This T cell receptor (beta chain) was sequenced for a study of blood T cell repertoires in COVID-19. Background on the study: From the United States, Italy and Spain came samples of acute and convalescent COVID-19. The analysed material was cDNA or gDNA that came from T cells, B-cell-depleted T cells, or PBMCs.

Original methodology: Nucleated cell counts were estimated from reference gene primer amplification. Sequencing was performed with immunoSEQ multiplex PCR; in TCRdb, only in-frame clones are kept and a portion is missing. V and J calls and clone size are as listed in that table; D and trimming were resolved from the DNA. This table holds about 130,000 clones, about nine tenths found once. The CDR3 is made up of 16 amino acids. Germline V lookup: CDR1 SGHRS, CDR2 YFSETQ. V lost 0 bases and J lost 3, with 16 bases in between. This receptor was identified in a man in his forties or fifties with acute or convalescent COVID-19. The gene calls are TRBV5-1 and TRBJ2-7; no firm D call. Sequences were obtained from peripheral blood. In DNA, the CDR3 is TGCGCCAGCAGCTTGGGGGCAGCTTCCACCTACTACGAGCAGTACTTC. Protein: CASSLGAASTYYEQYF.